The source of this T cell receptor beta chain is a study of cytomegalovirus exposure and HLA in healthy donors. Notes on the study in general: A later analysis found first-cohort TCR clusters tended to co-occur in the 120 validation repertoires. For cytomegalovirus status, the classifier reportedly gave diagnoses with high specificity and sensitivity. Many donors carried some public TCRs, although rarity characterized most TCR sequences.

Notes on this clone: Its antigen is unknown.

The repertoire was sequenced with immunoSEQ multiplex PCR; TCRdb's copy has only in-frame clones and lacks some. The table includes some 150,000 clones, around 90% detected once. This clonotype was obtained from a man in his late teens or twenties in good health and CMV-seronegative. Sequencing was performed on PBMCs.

The CDR3 bases are TGTGCCAGCAGCCTAACAGGGACCCGAAAAAAACTCTACACCTTC. Amino acid sequence: CASSLTGTRKKLYTF. The rearrangement links TRBV27 to TRBJ1-2, with D maybe TRBD1 (6 bases). The CDR3 has 15 amino acids. Trimming left V 6 bases short and J 10 bases short, with 24 bases between. The germline V gene encodes CDR1 MNHEY and CDR2 SMNVEV (reference sequence).